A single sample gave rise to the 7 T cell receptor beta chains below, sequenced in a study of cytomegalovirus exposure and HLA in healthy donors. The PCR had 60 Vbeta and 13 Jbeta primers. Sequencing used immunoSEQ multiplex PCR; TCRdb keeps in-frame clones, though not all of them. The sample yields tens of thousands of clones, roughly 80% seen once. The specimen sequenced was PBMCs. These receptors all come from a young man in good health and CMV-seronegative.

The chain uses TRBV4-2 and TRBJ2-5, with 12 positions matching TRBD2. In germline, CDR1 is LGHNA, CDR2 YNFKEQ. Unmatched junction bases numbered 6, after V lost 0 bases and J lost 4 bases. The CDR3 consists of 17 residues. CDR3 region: CASSQDLLAGGLETQYF. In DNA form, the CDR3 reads TGTGCCAGCAGCCAAGATTTACTAGCGGGGGGATTAGAGACCCAGTACTTC.

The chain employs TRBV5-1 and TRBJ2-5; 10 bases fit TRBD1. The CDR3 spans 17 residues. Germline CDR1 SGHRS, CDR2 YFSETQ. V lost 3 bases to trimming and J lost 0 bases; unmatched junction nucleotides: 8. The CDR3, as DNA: TGCGCCAGCAGCTCGGGACAGGGGCCACGGTACCAAGAGACCCAGTACTTC. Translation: CASSSGQGPRYQETQYF.

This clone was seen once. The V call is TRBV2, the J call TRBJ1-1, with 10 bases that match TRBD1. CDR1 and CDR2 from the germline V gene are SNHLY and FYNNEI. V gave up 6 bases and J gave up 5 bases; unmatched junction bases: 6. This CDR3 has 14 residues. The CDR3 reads CASSSPGQGTEAFF. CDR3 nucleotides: TGTGCCAGCAGCTCACCGGGACAGGGGACTGAAGCTTTCTTT.

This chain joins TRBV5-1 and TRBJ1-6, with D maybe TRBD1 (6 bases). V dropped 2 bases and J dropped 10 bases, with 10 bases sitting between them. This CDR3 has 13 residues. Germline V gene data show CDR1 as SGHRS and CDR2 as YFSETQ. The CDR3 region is CASSFGDKSPLHF. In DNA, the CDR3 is TGCGCCAGCAGCTTTGGGGACAAATCACCCCTCCACTTT.

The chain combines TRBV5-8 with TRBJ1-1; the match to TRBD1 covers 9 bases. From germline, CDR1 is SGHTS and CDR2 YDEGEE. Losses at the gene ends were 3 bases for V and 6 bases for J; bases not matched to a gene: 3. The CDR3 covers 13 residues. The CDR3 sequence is CASSYGQGSEAFF. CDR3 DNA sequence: TGTGCCAGCAGCTATGGACAGGGGTCTGAAGCTTTCTTT.

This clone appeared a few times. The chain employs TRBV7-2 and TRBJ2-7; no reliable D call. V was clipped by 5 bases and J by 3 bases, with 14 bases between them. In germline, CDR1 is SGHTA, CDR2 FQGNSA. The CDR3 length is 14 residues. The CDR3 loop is CASSQALHGYEQYF. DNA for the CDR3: TGTGCCAGCAGCCAGGCCCTCCACGGCTACGAGCAGTACTTC.

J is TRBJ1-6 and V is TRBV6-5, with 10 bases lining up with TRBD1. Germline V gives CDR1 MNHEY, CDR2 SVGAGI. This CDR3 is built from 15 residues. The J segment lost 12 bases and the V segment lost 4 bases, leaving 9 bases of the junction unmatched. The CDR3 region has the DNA TGTGCCAGCAGTTCCAGAATCGGGACAGGGGAACCCCTCCACTTT. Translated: CASSSRIGTGEPLHF.